This T cell receptor (beta chain) was profiled in a study of regulatory T cells in long-lasting Graves disease. Time point: newly diagnosed GD, antithyroid drugs for less than 3 months. PBMC-extracted RNA yielded the TCR library. Notes on the study in general: The study found lower TCR diversity in persistent Graves' patients than in newly diagnosed ones.

Construction of the TCR beta libraries employed iRepertoire HTBI primers in conjunction with Arm-PCR of CDR3 regions. Original processing notes: Gene usage covered around 62 TRBV and 11 to 15 TRBJ segments. MiXCR was run by TCRdb on the multiplex PCR reads, yielding one entry per CDR3 protein. The authors' filters were not applied to this entry. This repertoire shows some 490,000 distinct CDR3 sequences, approximately 12% found once; its top ten account for 8% to 10%. Ten or more counts support this clonotype. The antigen is not known. Germline V gene lookup returns CDR1 GTSNPN and CDR2 SVGIG (reference sequence). The CDR3 loop spans 17 amino acids. Trimming at V came to 1 base and at J to 7 bases, leaving 18 bases not matched to a gene. The same specimen was also included in a second study, on T cells in Graves' hyperthyroidism and ophthalmopathy. That investigation notes: Ophthalmopathy, which appeared later, was predicted by the model a median approximately six months before onset.

The source material was peripheral blood mononuclear cells (PBMCs), sampled at new diagnosis, from a patient treated with antithyroid drugs. This TCR was recovered from a woman in her thirties with Graves disease. The chain recombines TRBV30 with TRBJ2-5; TRBD1 matches at 7 bases. The CDR3 DNA is TGTGCCTGGAGTGCGACTCGGGACAGCCCTTTTGCTAGGACCCAGTACTTC. Its protein is CAWSATRDSPFARTQYF.